Included here is one T cell receptor beta chain sequence, with context. The sample is drawn from a study of CD8 T cells in Susac syndrome. With 2 bases clipped from V and 0 bases from J, the junction kept 7 bases outside the gene matches. The CDR3 length is 18 residues. Germline V gene sequence: CDR1 MNHEY, CDR2 SVGAGI. RNA totalling about 0.5 to 1 ug underwent reverse transcription with random hexamers. TCRdb passed the immunoSEQ multiplex PCR reads through MiXCR, listing each CDR3 protein once. The top ten hold approximately 0.1% of the sample, which has roughly 180,000 distinct CDR3 sequences, roughly 94% seen once. TEMRA cells were enriched by FACS, and CD4+ and CD8+ T cells were negatively isolated.

The chain combines TRBV6-5 with TRBJ2-6; the match to TRBD1 covers 7 bases. Sequenced sample: CD4+ T cells from PBMCs. This TCR came from a human donor in good health. CDR3 amino acids: CASSYHGQDYSGANVLTF. The CDR3, as DNA: TGTGCCAGCAGTTACCACGGACAGGATTACTCTGGGGCCAACGTCCTGACTTTC.